A selection of T cell receptor beta chains follows, all from one sample in a study of T cell responses to AZD1222 COVID-19 vaccine. The protocol was immunoSEQ multiplex PCR, while the TCRdb copy is restricted to in-frame clones and leaves out a portion. The data show about 84,000 clones, with around 85% seen just once and roughly an eighth held by the top ten. The material sequenced was peripheral blood, taken 28 days after the second AZD1222 dose. The receptors shown here come from an adult who received the AZD1222 COVID-19 vaccine. Both conserved end residues are part of each CDR3. D genes are given only for firm matches. A row's size may be missing; if present it is once, few, many or a size class.

d_gene	v_gene	abundance	j_gene	CDR3nt	CDR3aa
TRBD1	TRBV27	NA	TRBJ2-7	TGTGCCAGCAGTTTATTTGGGACAGGGCTGTACGAGCAGTACTTC	CASSLFGTGLYEQYF
NA	TRBV28	NA	TRBJ1-2	TGTGCCAGCAGTGGAAGTCTCTATGGCTACACCTTC	CASSGSLYGYTF
NA	TRBV7-2	NA	TRBJ1-1	TGTGCCAGCAGCTCCCTAATCTCCCTGAACACTGAAGCTTTCTTT	CASSSLISLNTEAFF
NA	TRBV7-9	NA	TRBJ1-5	TGTGCCAGCAGCTTGGAGTCGCGTCAGCCCCAGCATTTT	CASSLESRQPQHF
NA	TRBV13	NA	TRBJ1-6	TGTGCCAGCAGCTTAAGCAATAATTCACCCCTCCACTTT	CASSLSNNSPLHF
NA	TRBV5-1	NA	TRBJ1-1	TGCGCCAGCAGCTTTGGATCTCTTGGGCAGGCCACTGAAGCTTTCTTT	CASSFGSLGQATEAFF
TRBD1	TRBV5-5	NA	TRBJ2-5	TGTGCCAGCAGCTTGTTGGGACAGGCGCAAGAGACCCAGTACTTC	CASSLLGQAQETQYF
NA	TRBV2	NA	TRBJ1-1	TGTGCCAGCAGTGGGGGAGGGTTAACTGAAGCTTTCTTT	CASSGGGLTEAFF
NA	TRBV9	NA	TRBJ1-1	TGTGCCAGCAGCGTAGGTCAATCGACAGAAACTGAAGCTTTCTTT	CASSVGQSTETEAFF
TRBD1	TRBV28	NA	TRBJ1-4	TGTGCCAGCAGAGCTAGCGGGACAGGGGGAGAAAAACTGTTTTTT	CASRASGTGGEKLFF
NA	TRBV11-3	NA	TRBJ1-1	TGTGCCAGCAGCTCTGGACGCTTGAACACTGAAGCTTTCTTT	CASSSGRLNTEAFF
NA	TRBV24-1	NA	TRBJ2-3	TGTGCCACCAGTGGATCTGGGAGTATGGCAGATACGCAGTATTTT	CATSGSGSMADTQYF
TRBD2	TRBV6-1	NA	TRBJ2-3	TGTGCCAGCAGTGAAGGGAAGGTCGGGGGGGTCTTAGATACGCAGTATTTT	CASSEGKVGGVLDTQYF
NA	TRBV21-1	NA	TRBJ2-1	TGTGCCAGCAGCAAAGAGGGCCCGGGACAGTTGTACAATGAGCAGTTCTTC	CASSKEGPGQLYNEQFF
NA	TRBV2	NA	TRBJ1-6	TGTGCCACCGCTTCACAGGGCTATAATTCACCCCTCCACTTT	CATASQGYNSPLHF
TRBD2	TRBV4-2	NA	TRBJ2-2	TGTGCCAGCAGCCAAGGTAGCGGGAGGGCCCCCGGGGAGCTGTTTTTT	CASSQGSGRAPGELFF
TRBD1	TRBV27	NA	TRBJ2-7	TGTGCCAGCAGTTTACGGACAGGAGTTAACTACGAGCAGTACTTC	CASSLRTGVNYEQYF
NA	TRBV5-1	NA	TRBJ1-1	TGCGCCAGCAGCTTGGAGCGTGGAGGGGAAGCTTTCTTT	CASSLERGGEAFF
TRBD1	TRBV5-1	NA	TRBJ1-2	TGCGCCAGCAGCTTGAGGACAGGGGATGGAGGGGGCTACACCTTC	CASSLRTGDGGGYTF
NA	TRBV9	NA	TRBJ2-3	TGTGCCAGCAGCGTAGATTTCTTGAGCACAGATACGCAGTATTTT	CASSVDFLSTDTQYF
NA	TRBV28	NA	TRBJ2-1	TGTGCCAGCACCACTACCGATGAGCAGTTCTTC	CASTTTDEQFF
TRBD2	TRBV5-1	NA	TRBJ2-1	TGCGCCAGCAGCCTCGGGACTAAATACAATGAGCAGTTCTTC	CASSLGTKYNEQFF
TRBD1	TRBV28	NA	TRBJ2-7	TGTGCCAGCAGTCCTTCAGACAGGGCCACCTACGAGCAGTACTTC	CASSPSDRATYEQYF
TRBD1	TRBV6-5	NA	TRBJ1-6	TGTGCCAGCAGTTACTCGAGCCCAGGACAGGGCGGTCCCCTCCACTTT	CASSYSSPGQGGPLHF
TRBD2	TRBV28	NA	TRBJ2-7	TGTGCCAGCGCGCAAGTAGCGGGCCTCACCTACGAGCAGTACTTC	CASAQVAGLTYEQYF
NA	TRBV11-3	NA	TRBJ2-1	TGTGCCAGCAGAAGGCTCCAGGGCTACAATGAGCAGTTCTTC	CASRRLQGYNEQFF
NA	TRBV27	NA	TRBJ2-5	TGTGCCAGCAGTACGACTTGGGGCCCGAGCGGAGTGGCCCAGTACTTC	CASSTTWGPSGVAQYF
NA	TRBV11-2	NA	TRBJ2-1	TGTGCCAGCAGCTTAATCATTGAAGGCAATGAGCAGTTCTTC	CASSLIIEGNEQFF
TRBD1	TRBV18	many	TRBJ1-1	TGTGCCAGCTCTACCGGGACAGGACAGGGTGAAGCTTTCTTT	CASSTGTGQGEAFF
NA	TRBV7-8	NA	TRBJ1-2	TGTGCCAGCAGCGTTGGACCTTCCTATGGCTACACCTTC	CASSVGPSYGYTF
TRBD2	TRBV3-1/TRBV3-2	NA	TRBJ2-2	TGTGCCAGCAGCTTTAGCGGGGCGTCGGCCACCGGGGAGCTGTTTTTT	CASSFSGASATGELFF
TRBD1	TRBV7-2	NA	TRBJ2-1	TGTGCCAGCAGCGTAAACCACAGGGGGTTCGTCTCGAATGAGCAGTTCTTC	CASSVNHRGFVSNEQFF
NA	TRBV27	NA	TRBJ1-5	TGTGCCAGCAGTTTAGTAGGGGAAAGCAATCAGCCCCAGCATTTT	CASSLVGESNQPQHF
NA	TRBV5-1	NA	TRBJ1-6	TGCGCCAGCAGCTTGGAGGGCCGGGATTTACCCAATTCACCCCTCCACTTT	CASSLEGRDLPNSPLHF
TRBD1	TRBV24-1	NA	TRBJ2-2	TGTGCCACCAGTGATCCGGGACAGATCACCGGGGAGCTGTTTTTT	CATSDPGQITGELFF
NA	TRBV3-1/TRBV3-2	NA	TRBJ2-2	TGTGCCAGCAGCCAAACCCAGAACCCCGGGGAGCTGTTTTTT	CASSQTQNPGELFF
NA	TRBV4-3	NA	TRBJ2-1	TGCGCCAGCAGCCAAGGGCGGGGACTCTATGAGCAGTTCTTC	CASSQGRGLYEQFF
NA	TRBV28	once	TRBJ1-2	TGTGCCAGATCGGACAGATTTGGGGGTGGCTACACCTTC	CARSDRFGGGYTF
NA	TRBV6-5	NA	TRBJ1-4	TGTGCCAGCAGTTTTTTCTCGGCTAATGAAAAACTGTTTTTT	CASSFFSANEKLFF
NA	TRBV3-1/TRBV3-2	NA	TRBJ2-4	TGTGCCAGCAGCCAACTAGAGGGGGTCCCCAAAAACATTCAGTACTTC	CASSQLEGVPKNIQYF
TRBD1	TRBV7-2	NA	TRBJ1-1	TGTGCCAGCAGGAATACACAGGGGTGGAACACTGAAGCTTTCTTT	CASRNTQGWNTEAFF
NA	TRBV3-1/TRBV3-2	once	TRBJ2-1	TGTGCCAGCAGCACCCAGGGGATTGAGCAGTTCTTC	CASSTQGIEQFF
NA	TRBV3-1/TRBV3-2	NA	TRBJ1-2	TGTGCCAGCAGCTCGTTCCAGGGTAGCGGCTACACCTTC	CASSSFQGSGYTF
TRBD2	TRBV3-1/TRBV3-2	NA	TRBJ2-5	TGTGCCAGCAGCCACCTGTGGGAGGGGGAGACCCAGTACTTC	CASSHLWEGETQYF
NA	TRBV28	few	TRBJ1-2	TGTGCCAGCAGTTCCCTAGGCGGTTTCAGGGGACATGGCTACACCTTC	CASSSLGGFRGHGYTF
NA	TRBV12-3/TRBV12-4	NA	TRBJ2-5	TGTGCCAGCAGTTTAGGGGAGACCCAGTACTTC	CASSLGETQYF